This T cell receptor gamma chain was obtained from a study of gamma delta lymphoproliferative disorders and STAT genes. On the study more broadly: For the delta chain, EuroClonality-NGS standard procedure was applied. Overall study findings and caveats: Whether leukemic clones are public or private remains unconfirmed.

The CDR3 totals 20 residues, both ends included. In its sample, this clone ranks as medium-sized. Its antigen remains unknown. The DNA is left out, because the CDR3 cannot be placed on it with certainty; the CDR3 is given as TCRdb lists it. TCRdb redid clone calling on the multiplex PCR reads using CATT. The data hold 500 to 700 gamma-chain clones, with approximately 15% observed a single time. PBMCs from patients and controls supplied the genomic DNA for sequencing. Controls were healthy adult blood donors matched for age and sex. The J gene went uncalled, whereas the V gene is TRGV11. TRGV11 is an ORF for which the function is uncertain. Sequencing was carried out using blood. The receptor comes from a human donor in good health. This CDR3 reads CTTVPAGLGTTGGNYYKKLF.